The 10 T cell receptor beta chains listed next were all sequenced from one sample in a study of T cells in Graves' hyperthyroidism and ophthalmopathy (dated by TCRdb to the late 2010s). The library was built by means of multiplex PCR. The data were produced on an Illumina HiSeq 2000. The TCR beta CDR3 regions were amplified from the RNA transcripts. The first round of RT-PCR for the TCR CDR3 was performed with the HTBI primer set and the Qiagen OneStep RT-PCR kit. Through fastp at Q25 and MiXCR, TCRdb rebuilt clones from the public reads, retaining in-frame beta chains. Entries are consolidated by CDR3 protein sequence, retaining the most common genes and DNA. Here the sample has about 640,000 distinct CDR3 sequences; more than 20% occur a single time. The top ten constitute around a third of the sample. Sequencing was carried out using blood. Receptors were obtained from a young man with Graves' ophthalmopathy.

The rearrangement uses TRBV27 and TRBJ1-6; no definite D call. The ends were cut back, 6 bases at V and 0 bases at J, with 15 bases in the middle. This CDR3 region has 17 residues. The germline V gene has CDR1 MNHEY and CDR2 SMNVEV (reference sequence). CDR3 region: CASSLAYGSSYNSPLHF. The CDR3 DNA reads as TGTGCCAGCAGCCTCGCCTACGGGAGCTCCTATAATTCACCCCTCCACTTT.

This clonotype was seen a single time. This may stem from a read error, because a much larger clone lies one nucleotide away. The CDR3 carries no conserved terminal phenylalanine or tryptophan, so it likely arises from a read error. The genes are TRBV10-3 and TRBJ1-1; a weak D match, TRBD1 (6 bases). CDR1 is ENHRY and CDR2 is SYGVKD in the germline V gene. Trimming took 7 bases from V and 0 from J, leaving 9 bases between them. The CDR3 runs to 13 residues. CDR3 sequence reads: CAIMGALNTEAFL. Here the CDR3 DNA reads TGTGCCATCATGGGGGCGTTGAACACTGAAGCTTTCCTT.

The V and J genes are TRBV20-1 and TRBJ2-5; weak D call: TRBD2 (6 bases). This CDR3 comprises 14 residues. Trimming removed 5 bases at V and 2 bases at J, with 15 bases between. Germline CDR1 reads DFQATT; CDR2 reads SNEGSKA (reference sequence). The CDR3 loop reads CSASPVAEQETQYF. For the CDR3, the DNA is TGCAGTGCTTCCCCGGTAGCGGAACAAGAGACCCAGTACTTC.

This clonotype was recorded a few times. V gene TRBV19 combines with J gene TRBJ1-1, with 8 bases that match TRBD1. The CDR3 totals 15 residues. Germline values: CDR1 LNHDA, CDR2 SQIVND (reference sequence). V shed 3 bases and J 4 bases; nucleotides not matched to a gene: 7. DNA for the CDR3: TGTGCCAGTAGTATGGGATACAGGGGGACCACTGAAGCTTTCTTT. Translation: CASSMGYRGTTEAFF. The whole variable domain, filled in from reference TRBV19 and TRBJ1-1, reads DGGITQSPKYLFRKEGQNVTLSCEQNLNHDAMYWYRQDPGQGLRLIYYSQIVNDFQKGDIAEGYSVSREKKESFPLTVTSAQKNPTAFYLCASSMGYRGTTEAFFGQGTRLTVV.

This clonotype was counted many times. The V gene is TRBV20-1, the J gene TRBJ2-3, with unresolved D. Germline CDR1 reads DFQATT; CDR2 reads SNEGSKA (reference sequence). The CDR3 is 12 residues long. Trimming stripped 0 bases from V and 0 bases from J, with 1 base between. CDR3 DNA: TGCAGTGCTAGAGAGAGCACAGATACGCAGTATTTT. This gives the protein CSARESTDTQYF.

This clonotype was found a few times. The chain links TRBV28 to TRBJ2-7; 10 bases line up with TRBD2. CDR1 and CDR2 from the germline V gene are MDHEN and SYDVKM. Germline trimming cut 1 base from V and 1 base from J; bases unmatched to any gene: 4. The CDR3 has 16 residues. The CDR3 bases are TGTGCCAGCAGTTTATCGGGACTAGCGCTGTCCTACGAGCAGTACTTC. The encoded protein is CASSLSGLALSYEQYF. Full variable domain (missing parts from reference TRBV28 and TRBJ2-7): DVKVTQSSRYLVKRTGEKVFLECVQDMDHENMFWYRQDPGLGLRLIYFSYDVKMKEKGDIPEGYSVSREKKERFSLILESASTNQTSMYLCASSLSGLALSYEQYFGPGTRLTVT.

This clonotype has at least ten counts. The chain carries TRBV30 and TRBJ2-1; weak D call: TRBD2 (6 bases). The CDR3 covers 14 residues. Trimming left V 0 bases short and J 4 bases short, with 10 bases between. Germline assignment: CDR1 GTSNPN and CDR2 SVGIG (reference sequence). The CDR3 loop reads CAWSVLSGYNEQFF. The CDR3 DNA sequence: TGTGCCTGGAGTGTACTAAGCGGGTACAATGAGCAGTTCTTC. Filled out from reference TRBV30 and TRBJ2-1, the complete variable domain reads SQTIHQWPATLVQPVGSPLSLECTVEGTSNPNLYWYRQAAGRGLQLLFYSVGIGQISSEVPQNLSASRPQDRQFILSSKKLLLSDSGFYLCAWSVLSGYNEQFFGPGTRLTVL.

This clonotype was found a few times. The rearrangement uses TRBV7-2 and TRBJ2-5; D remains ambiguous. Germline V gene data show CDR1 as SGHTA and CDR2 as FQGNSA. This CDR3 has 16 amino acids. V was cut by 5 bases and J by 2 bases, with 18 bases left in between. The CDR3 here is CASSPVGRILQETQYF. For the CDR3, the DNA is TGTGCCAGCAGCCCCGTCGGGCGGATTCTACAAGAGACCCAGTACTTC.

The chain combines TRBV9 with TRBJ1-5; 9 bases line up with TRBD1. J gave up 7 bases and V 4 bases, and 9 bases lay outside the gene matches. The CDR3 sequence is 15 residues long. From germline, CDR1 is SGDLS and CDR2 YYNGEE. CDR3 in amino acids: CASSKTGGAGQPQHF. In DNA form, the CDR3 reads TGTGCCAGCAGCAAAACAGGGGGCGCCGGCCAGCCCCAGCATTTT.

This clonotype came up many times. J is TRBJ1-2 and V is TRBV11-2; 9 bases align to TRBD1. V was pared by 6 bases and J by 4 bases, with 6 bases of the junction left unmatched. The CDR3 contains 14 residues. Germline V gene sequence: CDR1 SGHAT, CDR2 FQNNGV. The CDR3 sequence: CASRTGTGTYGYTF. The CDR3 DNA is TGTGCCAGCAGAACCGGGACAGGGACCTATGGCTACACCTTC. The entire variable domain, with the rest obtained from reference TRBV11-2 and TRBJ1-2, is as follows: EAGVAQSPRYKIIEKRQSVAFWCNPISGHATLYWYQQILGQGPKLLIQFQNNGVVDDSQLPKDRFSAERLKGVDSTLKIQPAKLEDSAVYLCASRTGTGTYGYTFGSGTRLTVV.